This note documents a single TCR beta chain sequence. The record originates from a study of siplizumab effects on memory and regulatory T cells. CDR3 length equals 17 residues. J was trimmed by 4 bases and V by 3 bases; bases with no gene match: 13. Germline V gives CDR1 SGDLS, CDR2 YYNGEE. The repertoire was sequenced with immunoSEQ multiplex PCR; TCRdb's copy has only in-frame clones and lacks some. Of 100,000 or so clones in the sample, 90% to 95% were seen once. The rearrangement uses TRBV9 and TRBJ2-5; 9 nucleotides align to TRBD1. The receptor's source is a human donor in good health. Source material: Tregs sorted from blood. The CDR3 region has the DNA TGTGCCAGCAGCGCCGGGCCACCGGGACAGGGTGTAGAGACCCAGTACTTC. The encoded protein is CASSAGPPGQGVETQYF.